The source of this T cell receptor beta chain is a study of T cells expressing NK-cell markers. Looking at the study overall: The eight sequenced donors comprised seven who were HCMV-seropositive and one who was seronegative.

TCRdb re-called the 5' RACE reads and gives one entry per CDR3 protein, without DNA. The sample table includes roughly 180,000 distinct CDR3 sequences. CDR3 size: 17 residues. Germline CDR1 reads SGHRS; CDR2 reads YFSETQ. Sequencing input: blood T cells: a sorted CD56 or NKG2C T cell subset, CD4+ or CD8+ T cells, or bulk PBMC T cells (not recorded which). The chain combines TRBV5-1 with TRBJ2-6; there is no DNA to check the TCRdb D call of TRBD2. This TCR was sampled from a woman aged 18-69 years in good health. This chain's CDR3 is CASSWRLAGGGANVLTF.